The T cell receptor beta chain under discussion was sequenced for a study of radiation and T cells in renal cell carcinoma. Produced via immunoSEQ multiplex PCR; TCRdb's table is partial and in-frame only. The sample lists roughly 100,000 clones, around 80% seen once, with approximately 7.8% in the top ten. Described time point: blood 4 weeks post-SBRT, at nephrectomy. Treatment denoted: 15 Gy SBRT to primary tumor, nephrectomy 4 weeks later. This renal cell carcinoma was of the clear cell type. V shed 5 bases and J shed 5 bases, with 10 bases lying between them. Germline CDR1 and CDR2: WNHNN and SYGVQD (reference sequence). This CDR3 is 13 amino acids long.

The V and J genes are TRBV10-1 and TRBJ2-1, with D possibly being TRBD1 (6 bases). The source is a man aged 55-75 years with renal cell carcinoma. The material sequenced was blood, taken from a patient whose treatment included radiotherapy and nephrectomy. The CDR3 spells CASSLDRNNEQFF. CDR3 DNA sequence: TGCGCCAGCAGTTTGGACAGAAACAATGAGCAGTTCTTC.